This T cell receptor beta chain originates from a study of OX40 agonist ivuxolimab in advanced cancers. Study summary: The treatment was a fully human IgG2 OX40 agonist, ivuxolimab. Age averaged 60 years (range roughly 20 to 90), and 70% to 85% were male.

Worth noting for this clone: Antigen: not known.

The protocol was immunoSEQ multiplex PCR, while the TCRdb copy is restricted to in-frame clones and leaves out a portion. This sample yields about 79,000 clones, of which 91% are seen a single time; roughly 6.9% belongs to the top ten. Germline V CDR1 and CDR2: SQVTM, ANQGSEA. CDR3 size: 13 residues. V lost 7 bases and J 2 bases, leaving 12 bases between the germline ends. The study, taken as a whole, reports: At 0.1 to 3.0 mg/kg and by week 6, clonal expansion occurred in CD4+ and CD8+ blood T cells.

The material was CD4+ or CD8+ T cells sorted from blood, obtained in a trial of the OX40 agonist ivuxolimab. The clonotype originates from an adult with an advanced solid tumor such as melanoma, head and neck, liver or kidney cancer. This chain links TRBV29-1 with TRBJ1-5; D gene ambiguous. The CDR3 region has the DNA TGCAGCGCTTCGAGGGATGGCAATCAGCCCCAGCATTTT. Translated, it gives CSASRDGNQPQHF.